This TCR beta chain was recovered during a study of CD8+CD57+ T cells in acquired aplastic anemia. Study-level information: Sorted CD4+ and CD8+ cells yielded DNA averaging about 3.2 ug.

CDR1 SGHTA and CDR2 FQGTGA come from the germline V gene. V trimming: 3 bases; J trimming: 5 bases; junction bases outside the gene matches: 6. The CDR3 has 14 residues. It was patients with CD8+CD57+ cell expansion by flow cytometry who were chosen for sequencing. CDR3 and TCR beta VDJ profiling relied on a genomic DNA template. TCRdb reanalysed the reads using MiXCR and keeps one entry per CDR3 protein. Of about 270,000 distinct CDR3 sequences listed, 82% are singletons. This chain connects TRBV7-3 to TRBJ2-5; 7 positions match TRBD1. The source material was sorted CD4+, CD8+, or CD8+CD57+ T cells (not recorded which) from PBMCs. The TCR sequence derives from a human donor with aplastic anemia. CDR3 sequence: CASSFQTGQETQYF. The CDR3 DNA is TGTGCCAGCAGCTTCCAGACAGGGCAGGAGACCCAGTACTTC.